A single TCR beta chain is shown here with its context. No antigen is known for it. The protocol was immunoSEQ multiplex PCR, while the TCRdb copy is restricted to in-frame clones and leaves out a portion. The table includes about 10,000 clones, approximately 63% detected once. The data are from a study of OX40 agonist ivuxolimab in advanced cancers. In the study overall: Previous treatment with anti-PD-1, anti-PD-L1 or anti-CTLA-4 therapy was allowed; 40% had received some. Findings and caveats of the study: Patients with a partial response at 0.1-3.0 mg/kg had among the lowest clonal expansion.

V lost 5 bases and J 3 bases, leaving 10 bases between the germline ends. This CDR3 is built from 13 residues. The V gene's germline CDR1 is MNHEY and CDR2 SMNVEV (reference sequence). Sample: CD4+ or CD8+ T cells sorted from blood, taken in a trial of the OX40 agonist ivuxolimab. The sequence was obtained from an adult with an advanced solid tumor such as melanoma, head and neck, liver or kidney cancer. V and J are TRBV27 and TRBJ1-1; tentative D call: TRBD1 (6 bases). CDR3 DNA sequence: TGTGCCAGCAGTAACAGGGTATACACTGAAGCTTTCTTT. Translated, it gives CASSNRVYTEAFF.